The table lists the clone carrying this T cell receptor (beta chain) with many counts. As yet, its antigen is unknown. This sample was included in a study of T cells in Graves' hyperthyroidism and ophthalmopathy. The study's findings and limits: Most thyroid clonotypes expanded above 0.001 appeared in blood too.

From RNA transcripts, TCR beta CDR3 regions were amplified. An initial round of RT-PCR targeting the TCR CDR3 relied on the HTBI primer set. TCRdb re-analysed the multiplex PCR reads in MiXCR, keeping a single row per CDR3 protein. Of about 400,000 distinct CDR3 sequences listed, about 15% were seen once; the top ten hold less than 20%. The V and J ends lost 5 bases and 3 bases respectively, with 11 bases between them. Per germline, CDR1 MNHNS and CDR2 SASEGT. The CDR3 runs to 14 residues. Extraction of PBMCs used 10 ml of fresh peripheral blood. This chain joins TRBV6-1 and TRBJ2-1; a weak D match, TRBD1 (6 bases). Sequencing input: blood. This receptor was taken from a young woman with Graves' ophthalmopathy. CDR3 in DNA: TGTGCCAGCAGTAAAAACAGGGTCTACAATGAGCAGTTCTTC. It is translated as CASSKNRVYNEQFF.